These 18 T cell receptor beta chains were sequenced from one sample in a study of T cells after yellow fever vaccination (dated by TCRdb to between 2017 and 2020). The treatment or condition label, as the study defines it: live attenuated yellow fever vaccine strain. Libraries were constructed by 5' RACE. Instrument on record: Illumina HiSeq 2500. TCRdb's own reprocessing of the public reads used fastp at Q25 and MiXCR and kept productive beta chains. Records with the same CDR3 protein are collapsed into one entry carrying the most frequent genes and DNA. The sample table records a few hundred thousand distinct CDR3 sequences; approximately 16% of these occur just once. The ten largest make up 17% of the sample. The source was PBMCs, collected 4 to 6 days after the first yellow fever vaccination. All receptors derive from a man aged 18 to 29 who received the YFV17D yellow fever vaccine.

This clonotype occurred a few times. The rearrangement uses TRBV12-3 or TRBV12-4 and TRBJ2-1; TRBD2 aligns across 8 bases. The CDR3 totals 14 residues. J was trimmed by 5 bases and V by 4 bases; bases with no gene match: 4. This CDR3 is CASSYSGAHNEQFF. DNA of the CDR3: TGTGCCAGCAGTTATAGCGGGGCCCACAATGAGCAGTTCTTC.

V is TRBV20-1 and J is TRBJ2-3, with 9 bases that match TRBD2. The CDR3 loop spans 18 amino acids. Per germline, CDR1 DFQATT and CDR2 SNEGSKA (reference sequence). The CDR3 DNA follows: TGCTGGGGTCAAGCTTCGGGCGGGGGGGGCCCAATCACAGATACGCAGTATTTT. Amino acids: CWGQASGGGGPITDTQYF.

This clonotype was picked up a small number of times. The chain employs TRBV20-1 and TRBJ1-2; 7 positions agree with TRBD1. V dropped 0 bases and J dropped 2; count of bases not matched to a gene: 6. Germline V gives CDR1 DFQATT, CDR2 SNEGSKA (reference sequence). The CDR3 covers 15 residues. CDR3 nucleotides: TGCAGTGCTAGAGATGGGACAGCCTTGAACTATGGCTACACCTTC. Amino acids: CSARDGTALNYGYTF.

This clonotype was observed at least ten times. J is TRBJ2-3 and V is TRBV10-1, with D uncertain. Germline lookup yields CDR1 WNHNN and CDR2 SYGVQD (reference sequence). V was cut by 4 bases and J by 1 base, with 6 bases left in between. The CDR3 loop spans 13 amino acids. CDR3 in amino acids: CASSASGTDTQYF. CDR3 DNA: TGCGCCAGCAGTGCAAGCGGCACAGATACGCAGTATTTT.

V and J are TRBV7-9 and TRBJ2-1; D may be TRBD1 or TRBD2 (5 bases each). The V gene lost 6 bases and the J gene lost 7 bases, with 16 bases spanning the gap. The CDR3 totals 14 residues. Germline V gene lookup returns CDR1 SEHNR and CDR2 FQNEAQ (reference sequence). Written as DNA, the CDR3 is TGTGCCAGCAGACCCGGGACCCAAGGAAATGAGCAGTTCTTC. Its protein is CASRPGTQGNEQFF.

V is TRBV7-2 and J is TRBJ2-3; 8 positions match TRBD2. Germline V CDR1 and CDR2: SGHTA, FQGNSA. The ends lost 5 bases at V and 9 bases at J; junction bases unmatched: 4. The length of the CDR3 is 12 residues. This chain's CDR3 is CASSPVAGTQYF. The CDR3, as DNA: TGTGCCAGCAGCCCAGTAGCGGGAACGCAGTATTTT.

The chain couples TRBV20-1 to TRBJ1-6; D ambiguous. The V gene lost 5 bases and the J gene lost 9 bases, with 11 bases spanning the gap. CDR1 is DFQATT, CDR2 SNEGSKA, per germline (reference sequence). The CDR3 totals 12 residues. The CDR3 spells CSAVADRSPLHF. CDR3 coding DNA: TGCAGTGCTGTCGCCGACCGTTCACCCCTCCACTTT.

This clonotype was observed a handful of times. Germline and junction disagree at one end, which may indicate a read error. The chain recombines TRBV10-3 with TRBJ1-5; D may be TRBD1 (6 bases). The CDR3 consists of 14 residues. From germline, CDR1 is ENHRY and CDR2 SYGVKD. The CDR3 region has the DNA TGTGCCATCAGTGGGCGAGGGGGAGATCACCCCCAGCATTTT. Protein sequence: CAISGRGGDHPQHF.

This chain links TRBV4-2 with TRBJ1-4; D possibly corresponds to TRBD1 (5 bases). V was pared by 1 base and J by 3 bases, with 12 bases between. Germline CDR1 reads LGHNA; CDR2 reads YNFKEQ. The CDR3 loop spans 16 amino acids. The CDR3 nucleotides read TGTGCCAGCAGCCAAGGCGCGACAGTATCTAATGAAAAACTGTTTTTT. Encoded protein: CASSQGATVSNEKLFF.

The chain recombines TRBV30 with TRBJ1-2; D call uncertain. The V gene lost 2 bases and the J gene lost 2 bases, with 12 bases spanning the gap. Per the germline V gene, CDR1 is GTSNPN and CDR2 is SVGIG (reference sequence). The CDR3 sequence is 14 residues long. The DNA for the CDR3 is TGTGCCTGGAGTCCTCGGACGGTAAACTATGGCTACACCTTC. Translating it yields CAWSPRTVNYGYTF.

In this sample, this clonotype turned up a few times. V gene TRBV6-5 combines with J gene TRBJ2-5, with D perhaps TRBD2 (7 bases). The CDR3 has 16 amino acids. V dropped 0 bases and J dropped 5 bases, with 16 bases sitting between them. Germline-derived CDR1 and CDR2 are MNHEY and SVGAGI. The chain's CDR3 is CASSYSTGGGGETQYF. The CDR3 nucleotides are TGTGCCAGCAGTTACTCGACGGGGGGCGGCGGGGAGACCCAGTACTTC.

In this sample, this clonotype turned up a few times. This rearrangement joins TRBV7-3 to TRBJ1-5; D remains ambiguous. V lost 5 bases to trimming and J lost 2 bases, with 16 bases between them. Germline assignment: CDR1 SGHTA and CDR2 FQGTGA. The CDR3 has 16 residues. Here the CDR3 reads CASSPQLQEGNQPQHF. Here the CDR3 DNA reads TGTGCCAGCAGCCCCCAGCTCCAAGAGGGCAATCAGCCCCAGCATTTT.

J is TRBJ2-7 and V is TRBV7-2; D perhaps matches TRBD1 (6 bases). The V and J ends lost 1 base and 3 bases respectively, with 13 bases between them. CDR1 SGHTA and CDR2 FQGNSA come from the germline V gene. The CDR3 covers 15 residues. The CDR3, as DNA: TGTGCCAGCAGCTTAGAACAGGGCCTAATCTACGAGCAGTACTTC. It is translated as CASSLEQGLIYEQYF. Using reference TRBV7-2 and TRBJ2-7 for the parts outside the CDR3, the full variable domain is GAGVSQSPSNKVTEKGKDVELRCDPISGHTALYWYRQSLGQGLEFLIYFQGNSAPDKSGLPSDRFSAERTGGSVSTLTIQRTQQEDSAVYLCASSLEQGLIYEQYFGPGTRLTVT.

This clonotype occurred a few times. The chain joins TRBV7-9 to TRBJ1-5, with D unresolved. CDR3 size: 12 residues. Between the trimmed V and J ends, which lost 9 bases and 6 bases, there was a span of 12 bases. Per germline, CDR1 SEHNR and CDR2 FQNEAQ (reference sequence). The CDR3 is CASSRVGQPQHF. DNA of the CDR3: TGTGCCAGTAGTCGGGTCGGTCAGCCCCAGCATTTT.

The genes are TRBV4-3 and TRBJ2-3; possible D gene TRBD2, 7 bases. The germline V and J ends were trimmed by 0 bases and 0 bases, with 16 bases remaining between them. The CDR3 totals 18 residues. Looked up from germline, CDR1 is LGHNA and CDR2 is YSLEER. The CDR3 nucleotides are TGCGCCAGCAGCCAAGAAGTGGGGGGGGCGCGGAGCACAGATACGCAGTATTTT. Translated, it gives CASSQEVGGARSTDTQYF.

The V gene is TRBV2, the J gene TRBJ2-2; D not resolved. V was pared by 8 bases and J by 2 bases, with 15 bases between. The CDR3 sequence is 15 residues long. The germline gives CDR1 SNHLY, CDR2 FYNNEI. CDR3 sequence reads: CASLRFDTNTGELFF. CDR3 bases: TGTGCCAGCCTCCGCTTTGACACTAACACCGGGGAGCTGTTTTTT. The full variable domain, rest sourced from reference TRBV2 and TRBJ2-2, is EPEVTQTPSHQVTQMGQEVILRCVPISNHLYFYWYRQILGQKVEFLVSFYNNEISEKSEIFDDQFSVERPDGSNFTLKIRSTKLEDSAMYFCASLRFDTNTGELFFGEGSRLTVL.

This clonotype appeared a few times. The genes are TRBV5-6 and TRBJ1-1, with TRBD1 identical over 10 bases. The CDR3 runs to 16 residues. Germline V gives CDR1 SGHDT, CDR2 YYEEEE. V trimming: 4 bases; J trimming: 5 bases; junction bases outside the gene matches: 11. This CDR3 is CASSLRRDRGGTEAFF. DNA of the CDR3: TGTGCCAGCAGCCTGAGAAGGGACAGGGGCGGGACTGAAGCTTTCTTT.

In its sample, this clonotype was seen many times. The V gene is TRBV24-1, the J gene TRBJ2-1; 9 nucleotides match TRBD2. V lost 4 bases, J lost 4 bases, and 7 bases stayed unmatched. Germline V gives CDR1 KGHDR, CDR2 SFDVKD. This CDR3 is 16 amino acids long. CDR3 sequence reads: CATSDSIAGVYNEQFF. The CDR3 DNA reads TGTGCCACCAGTGACTCCATAGCGGGGGTATACAATGAGCAGTTCTTC.